The 14 T cell receptor beta chains below come from one sample, sequenced in a study of T cells in Graves' hyperthyroidism and ophthalmopathy. RNA transcripts provided the source from which TCR beta CDR3 regions were amplified. The study used the HTBI primer set for a first-round RT-PCR of the TCR CDR3. Using its own MiXCR run on the multiplex PCR reads, TCRdb lists one record per CDR3 protein. The table records some 500,000 distinct CDR3 sequences, around 16% of them present only once. Material: blood. Receptors were obtained from a woman between 25 and 40 years old with Graves' ophthalmopathy.

This clonotype was seen repeatedly, ten times or more. The V call is TRBV9, the J call TRBJ2-1; D may be TRBD2 (8 bases). The CDR3 has 24 residues. Trimming stripped 4 bases from V and 3 bases from J, with 41 bases between. Germline values: CDR1 SGDLS, CDR2 YYNGEE. In nucleotides, the CDR3 is TGTGCCAGCAGCCCCCGCGGGGGGACGACAGGGTTAGGGGTAGGGCGGGACAACTACAATGAGCAGTTCTTC. Translating gives CASSPRGGTTGLGVGRDNYNEQFF.

This clonotype has ten or more counts. This chain connects TRBV28 to TRBJ1-1; possibly TRBD1 for D (5 bases). CDR1 MDHEN and CDR2 SYDVKM come from the germline V gene. The CDR3 spans 13 residues. V dropped 2 bases and J dropped 7 bases, with 11 bases sitting between them. In nucleotides, the CDR3 is TGTGCCAGCAGTTTAGGAAGGGGAGTTGAAGCTTTCTTT. Its translation is CASSLGRGVEAFF.

The V gene is TRBV3-1, the J gene TRBJ2-1; D may be TRBD2 (8 bases). V lost 0 bases and J 10 bases, leaving 16 bases between the germline ends. This CDR3 has 15 amino acids. CDR1 is LGHDT and CDR2 is YNNKEL in the germline V gene (reference sequence). The CDR3 protein is CASSQDLTGGGEQFF. The CDR3 DNA is TGTGCCAGCAGCCAAGATCTCACGGGAGGGGGCGAGCAGTTCTTC.

In its sample, this clonotype was seen many times. This sequence joins TRBV30 and TRBJ2-2, with a weak D call TRBD1 (5 bases). Per germline, CDR1 GTSNPN and CDR2 SVGIG (reference sequence). Deletions cut 2 bases from V and 4 bases from J, with 8 bases between. The CDR3 extends over 13 amino acids. The CDR3 loop is CAWSTGFTGELFF. CDR3 nucleotides: TGTGCCTGGAGTACAGGCTTCACCGGGGAGCTGTTTTTT.

This clonotype was counted many times. This chain uses TRBV30 with TRBJ2-7; 8 bases agree with TRBD1. With V trimmed by 5 bases and J by 3 bases, 0 bases remained unmatched. The CDR3 consists of 11 residues. CDR1 GTSNPN and CDR2 SVGIG come from the germline V gene (reference sequence). CDR3 loop: CAWGTGYEQYF. The CDR3 nucleotides read TGTGCCTGGGGGACAGGCTACGAGCAGTACTTC.

This clonotype was counted at least ten times. The chain has TRBV28 and TRBJ1-1; possible D gene TRBD1, 5 bases. The CDR3 extends over 13 amino acids. CDR1 and CDR2 from the germline V gene are MDHEN and SYDVKM. Trimming pared 8 bases from V and 1 base from J, leaving 11 bases between. CDR3 DNA: TGTGCCAGCGGGGGGACCCCGAACACTGAAGCTTTCTTT. Its protein is CASGGTPNTEAFF. Full variable domain (missing parts from reference TRBV28 and TRBJ1-1): DVKVTQSSRYLVKRTGEKVFLECVQDMDHENMFWYRQDPGLGLRLIYFSYDVKMKEKGDIPEGYSVSREKKERFSLILESASTNQTSMYLCASGGTPNTEAFFGQGTRLTVV.

This clonotype was picked up many times. The rearrangement uses TRBV3-2 and TRBJ2-3; the D segment call TRBD1 is taken from the table without a DNA check. TRBV3-2 is a pseudogene locus. This CDR3 is built from 19 residues. The CDR3 loop reads CASSQGEGIATTSTDTQYF. The DNA of the CDR3 is TGTGCCAGCAGCCAAGGCGAGGGGATCGCAACAACTAGCACAGATACGCAGTATTTT.

The CDR3 DNA reads as TGTGCCAGCACCAGACTAGCGGGAGGACAAGAGACCCAGTACTTC. Protein product: CASTRLAGGQETQYF. This chain uses TRBV6-1 with TRBJ2-5; 13 nucleotides match TRBD2. This CDR3 contains 15 residues. V trimming: 7 bases; J trimming: 2 bases; junction bases outside the gene matches: 4. Germline V gives CDR1 MNHNS, CDR2 SASEGT.

A few counts support this clonotype. A much larger clone sits a single nucleotide away, making a read error possible. The chain employs TRBV7-9 and TRBJ1-2; 9 bases are shared with TRBD1. With 3 bases clipped from V and 6 bases from J, the junction kept 2 bases outside the gene matches. The CDR3 has 13 amino acids. CDR1 SEHNR and CDR2 FQNEAQ come from the germline V gene (reference sequence). CDR3 residues: CASSFGQGNGYTF. For the CDR3, the DNA is TGTGCCAGCAGCTTTGGACAGGGGAATGGCTACACCTTC.

This clonotype has at least ten counts. V gene TRBV20-1 combines with J gene TRBJ2-3; TRBD1 matches at 9 bases. Unmatched junction bases numbered 5, after V lost 5 bases and J lost 2 bases. Germline loops: CDR1 DFQATT, CDR2 SNEGSKA (reference sequence). The CDR3 runs to 14 residues. CDR3 bases: TGCAGTGCTGTCCGGGACAGGGTCACAGATACGCAGTATTTT. Its translation: CSAVRDRVTDTQYF.

The rearrangement uses TRBV24-1 and TRBJ2-3; D might be TRBD1 or TRBD2, each matching 6 bases. The germline V gene has CDR1 KGHDR and CDR2 SFDVKD. Between the trimmed V and J ends, which lost 1 base and 2 bases, there was a span of 12 bases. The CDR3 totals 16 residues. CDR3 in amino acids: CATSDFVRGATDTQYF. The CDR3 nucleotides are TGTGCCACCAGTGATTTTGTTAGGGGGGCCACAGATACGCAGTATTTT.

This clonotype was counted ten times or more. The rearrangement uses TRBV2 and TRBJ2-3; D may be TRBD2 (6 bases). Trimming took 5 bases from V and 3 from J, leaving 12 bases between them. CDR1 is SNHLY, CDR2 FYNNEI, per germline. This CDR3 comprises 14 residues. The CDR3 DNA reads as TGTGCCAGCAGTATAGCGGTTAGAACAGATACGCAGTATTTT. Encoded protein: CASSIAVRTDTQYF.

This clonotype was counted many times. The chain uses TRBV7-9 and TRBJ2-2, with D uncertain. The germline V gene has CDR1 SEHNR and CDR2 FQNEAQ (reference sequence). The CDR3 is made up of 16 amino acids. V gave up 1 base and J gave up 0 bases, with 9 bases separating them. This CDR3 reads CASSLVDGANTGELFF. In DNA, the CDR3 is TGTGCCAGCAGCTTAGTCGACGGCGCGAACACCGGGGAGCTGTTTTTT.

This clonotype has at least ten counts. The chain recombines TRBV30 with TRBJ1-2; the D is unclear. Germline values: CDR1 GTSNPN, CDR2 SVGIG (reference sequence). The CDR3 totals 11 residues. Trimming cost V 6 bases and J 8 bases, with 13 bases left between them. The CDR3 is CACSTGPGYTF. CDR3 nucleotide sequence: TGTGCCTGTTCGACTGGCCCCGGCTACACCTTC.